This T cell receptor (beta chain) was observed in a study of T cells in Graves' hyperthyroidism and ophthalmopathy. The sample holds many counts of this clonotype. It was RNA transcripts that yielded the amplified TCR beta CDR3 regions. The study used the HTBI primer set for a first-round RT-PCR of the TCR CDR3. TCRdb fed the multiplex PCR reads into MiXCR, producing one record per CDR3 protein. The data show under 250,000 distinct CDR3 sequences, about 25% seen once. V lost 3 bases to trimming and J lost 2 bases; unmatched junction nucleotides: 3. CDR1 and CDR2 from the germline V gene are MGHRA and YSYEKL. The CDR3 has 16 amino acids.

This sequence was found in a woman aged 40 to 50 with Graves' ophthalmopathy. The material sequenced was blood. The chain uses TRBV4-1 and TRBJ2-7; 14 nucleotides align to TRBD2. The CDR3 here is CASSQGLAGVPYEQYF. The CDR3 DNA reads TGCGCCAGCAGCCAGGGACTAGCGGGAGTGCCCTACGAGCAGTACTTC.